Listed below are T cell receptor beta chains from one sample, sequenced in a study of shared clonotypes between healthy human individuals. The protocol was immunoSEQ multiplex PCR, while the TCRdb copy is restricted to in-frame clones and leaves out a portion. The top ten clones hold about 0.45% of a sample with roughly 1.5 million clones, approximately 98% of them seen once. Material: naive CD4+ T cells sorted from blood. These receptors were collected from a man aged 30 to 45 in good health. Each CDR3 is given without its conserved first and last residue. Fields, in order: CDR3 protein, V gene.

ASSLGGEQF TRBV5-6
ASSPGWRAGPDTQY TRBV19
ASKSGYTGELF TRBV5-1
SAWGWETQY TRBV20-1
ASSSFDEQY TRBV7-9
ATRGVEKLF TRBV6-5
ASSLGGSYEQY TRBV11-2
AISLSQAEQY TRBV10-3
ASSGREAPNYGYT TRBV7-9
ASSVGWTGGANPDTQY TRBV9
ASSYVATSREQY TRBV6-6
ASSVGGGETQY TRBV9
ASSQHVDPGNTIY TRBV11-2
ASSLRGTINTGELF TRBV5-8
ASTVDRGRPQPQH TRBV19
ASHKNAGGELF TRBV5-1
ASSEYRGDYGYT TRBV28
SVVDSGRAFTQY TRBV29-1
ASTGPSMDGYT TRBV28
ASSYLVRTGPSSTDTQY TRBV28
ASSFPTPLAGAYEQY TRBV7-2
ASSPRGWGIYEQY TRBV11-2